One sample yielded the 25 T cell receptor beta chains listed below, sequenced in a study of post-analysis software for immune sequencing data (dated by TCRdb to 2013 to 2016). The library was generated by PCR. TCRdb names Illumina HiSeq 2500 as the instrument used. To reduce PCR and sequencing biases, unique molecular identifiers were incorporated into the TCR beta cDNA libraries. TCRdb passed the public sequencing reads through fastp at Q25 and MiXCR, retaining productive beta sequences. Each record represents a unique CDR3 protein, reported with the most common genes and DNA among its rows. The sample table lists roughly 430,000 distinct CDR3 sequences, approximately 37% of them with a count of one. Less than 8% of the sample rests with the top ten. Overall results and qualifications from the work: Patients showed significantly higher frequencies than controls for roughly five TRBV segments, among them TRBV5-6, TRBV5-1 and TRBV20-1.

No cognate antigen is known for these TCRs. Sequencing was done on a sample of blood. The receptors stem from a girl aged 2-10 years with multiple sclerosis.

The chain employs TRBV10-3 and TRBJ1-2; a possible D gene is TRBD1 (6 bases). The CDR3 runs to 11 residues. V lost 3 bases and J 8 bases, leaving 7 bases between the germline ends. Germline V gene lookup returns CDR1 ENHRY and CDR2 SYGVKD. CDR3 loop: CAISDRGGYTF. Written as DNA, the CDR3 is TGTGCCATCAGTGACAGGGGAGGCTACACCTTC.

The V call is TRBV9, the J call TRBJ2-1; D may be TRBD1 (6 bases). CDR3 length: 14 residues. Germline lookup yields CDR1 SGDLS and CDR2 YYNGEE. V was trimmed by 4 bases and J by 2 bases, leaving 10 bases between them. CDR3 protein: CASSRTGTYNEQFF. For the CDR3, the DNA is TGTGCCAGCAGCAGAACAGGGACCTACAATGAGCAGTTCTTC.

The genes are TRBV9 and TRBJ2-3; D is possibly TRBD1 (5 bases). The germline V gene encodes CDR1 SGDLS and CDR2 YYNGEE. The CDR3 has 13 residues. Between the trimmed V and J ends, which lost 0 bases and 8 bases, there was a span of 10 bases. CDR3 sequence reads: CASSVVLQGTQYF. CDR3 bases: TGTGCCAGCAGCGTAGTCCTTCAGGGTACGCAGTATTTT.

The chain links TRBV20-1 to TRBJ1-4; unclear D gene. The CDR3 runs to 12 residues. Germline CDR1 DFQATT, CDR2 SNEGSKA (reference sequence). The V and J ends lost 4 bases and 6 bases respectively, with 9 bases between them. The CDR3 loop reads CSANSQDEKLFF. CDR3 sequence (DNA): TGCAGTGCTAATAGCCAGGATGAAAAACTGTTTTTT.

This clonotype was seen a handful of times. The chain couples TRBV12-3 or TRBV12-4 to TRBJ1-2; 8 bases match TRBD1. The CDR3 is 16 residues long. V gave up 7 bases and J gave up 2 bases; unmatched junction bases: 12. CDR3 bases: TGTGCCAGCACTCCCAGGGGGCGCGAGAGGAACTATGGCTACACCTTC. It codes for CASTPRGRERNYGYTF.

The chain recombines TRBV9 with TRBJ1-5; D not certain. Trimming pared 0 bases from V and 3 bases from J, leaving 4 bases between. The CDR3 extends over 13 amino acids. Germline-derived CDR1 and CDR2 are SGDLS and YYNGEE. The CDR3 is CASSVDTNQPQHF. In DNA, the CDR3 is TGTGCCAGCAGCGTAGACACCAATCAGCCCCAGCATTTT.

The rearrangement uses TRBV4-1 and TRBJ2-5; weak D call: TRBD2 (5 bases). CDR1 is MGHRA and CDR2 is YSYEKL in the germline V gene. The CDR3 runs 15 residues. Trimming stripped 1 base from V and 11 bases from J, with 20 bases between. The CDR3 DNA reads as TGCGCCAGCAGCCAAGTGAGCGGAACTACCCGAGAGCAGTACTTC. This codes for CASSQVSGTTREQYF.

The CDR3 is CASSLATGRYGYTF. In nucleotides, the CDR3 is TGTGCCAGCAGCTTAGCGACAGGGAGATATGGCTACACCTTC. The chain links TRBV7-2 to TRBJ1-2, with TRBD1 matching 7 bases. The CDR3 is made up of 14 amino acids. CDR1 is SGHTA, CDR2 FQGNSA, per germline. The ends lost 0 bases at V and 5 bases at J; junction bases unmatched: 3. Full variable domain (rest looked up from reference TRBV7-2 and TRBJ1-2): GAGVSQSPSNKVTEKGKDVELRCDPISGHTALYWYRQSLGQGLEFLIYFQGNSAPDKSGLPSDRFSAERTGGSVSTLTIQRTQQEDSAVYLCASSLATGRYGYTFGSGTRLTVV.

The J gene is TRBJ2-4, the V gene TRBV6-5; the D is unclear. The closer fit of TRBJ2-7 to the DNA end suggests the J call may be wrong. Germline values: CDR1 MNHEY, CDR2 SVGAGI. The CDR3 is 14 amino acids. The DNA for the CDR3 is TGTGCCAGCAGTTACTACTCCGGACCCTACGAGCAGTACTTC. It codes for CASSYYSGPYEQYF.

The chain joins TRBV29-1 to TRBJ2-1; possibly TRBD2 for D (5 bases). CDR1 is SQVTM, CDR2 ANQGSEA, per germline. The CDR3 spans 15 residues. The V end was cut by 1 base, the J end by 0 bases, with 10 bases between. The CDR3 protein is CSVEVWESSYNEQFF. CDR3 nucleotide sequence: TGCAGCGTTGAAGTATGGGAGAGCTCCTACAATGAGCAGTTCTTC.

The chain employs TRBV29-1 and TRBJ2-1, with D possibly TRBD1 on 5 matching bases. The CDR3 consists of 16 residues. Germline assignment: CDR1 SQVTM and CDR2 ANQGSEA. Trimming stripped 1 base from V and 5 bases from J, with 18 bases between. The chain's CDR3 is CSVEVYLGQTDNEQFF. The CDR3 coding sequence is TGCAGCGTTGAAGTTTATCTGGGTCAGACAGACAATGAGCAGTTCTTC.

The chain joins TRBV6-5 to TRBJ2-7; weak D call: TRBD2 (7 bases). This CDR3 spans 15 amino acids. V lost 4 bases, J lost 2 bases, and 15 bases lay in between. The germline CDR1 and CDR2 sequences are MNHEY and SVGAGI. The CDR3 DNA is TGTGCCAGCAGTTCCGAGGGGGGGGCCACCTACGAGCAGTACTTC. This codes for CASSSEGGATYEQYF.

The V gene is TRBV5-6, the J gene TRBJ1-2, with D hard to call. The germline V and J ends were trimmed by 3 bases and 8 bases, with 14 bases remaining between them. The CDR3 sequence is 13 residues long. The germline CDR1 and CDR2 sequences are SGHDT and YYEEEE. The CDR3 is CASSSGSHGGYTF. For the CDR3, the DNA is TGTGCCAGCAGCTCCGGGTCGCACGGCGGCTACACCTTC.

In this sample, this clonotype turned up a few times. CDR3: CATSDVKERGYNEQFF. CDR3 bases: TGTGCCACCAGTGATGTAAAGGAGCGGGGGTACAATGAGCAGTTCTTC. The chain couples TRBV24-1 to TRBJ2-1; 8 positions match TRBD2. Germline loops: CDR1 KGHDR, CDR2 SFDVKD. The CDR3 loop spans 16 amino acids. The V gene end was trimmed by 3 bases and the J gene end by 4 bases; junction bases not matched to a gene: 7.

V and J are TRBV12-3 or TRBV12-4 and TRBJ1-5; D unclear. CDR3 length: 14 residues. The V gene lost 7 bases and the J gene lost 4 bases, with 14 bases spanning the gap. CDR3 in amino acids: CASTSSSINQPQHF. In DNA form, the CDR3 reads TGTGCCAGCACTTCCTCGAGCATTAATCAGCCCCAGCATTTT.

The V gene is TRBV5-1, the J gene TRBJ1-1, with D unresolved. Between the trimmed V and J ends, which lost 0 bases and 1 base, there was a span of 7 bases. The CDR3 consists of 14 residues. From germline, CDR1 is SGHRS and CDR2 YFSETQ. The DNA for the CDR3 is TGCGCCAGCAGCTTGGAGCGGACGAACACTGAAGCTTTCTTT. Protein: CASSLERTNTEAFF.

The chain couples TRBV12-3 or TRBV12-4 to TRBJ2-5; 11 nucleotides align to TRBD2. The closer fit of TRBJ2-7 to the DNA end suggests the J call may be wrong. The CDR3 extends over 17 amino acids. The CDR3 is CASSLQAGTSGTYEQYF. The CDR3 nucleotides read TGTGCCAGCAGCCTCCAAGCCGGGACTAGCGGAACCTACGAGCAGTACTTC.

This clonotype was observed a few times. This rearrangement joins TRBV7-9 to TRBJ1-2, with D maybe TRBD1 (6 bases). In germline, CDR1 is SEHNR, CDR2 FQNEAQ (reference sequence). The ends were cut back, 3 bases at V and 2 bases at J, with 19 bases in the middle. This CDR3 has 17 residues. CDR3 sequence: CASSLTTGQPFNYGYTF. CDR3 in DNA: TGTGCCAGCAGCTTGACCACTGGACAGCCCTTCAACTATGGCTACACCTTC.

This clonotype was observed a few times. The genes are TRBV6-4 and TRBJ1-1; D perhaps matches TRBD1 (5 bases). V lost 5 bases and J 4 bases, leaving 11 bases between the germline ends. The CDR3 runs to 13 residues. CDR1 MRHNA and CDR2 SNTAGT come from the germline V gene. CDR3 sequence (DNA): TGTGCCAGCAGTACCAGGGAAGGCACTGAAGCTTTCTTT. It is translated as CASSTREGTEAFF.

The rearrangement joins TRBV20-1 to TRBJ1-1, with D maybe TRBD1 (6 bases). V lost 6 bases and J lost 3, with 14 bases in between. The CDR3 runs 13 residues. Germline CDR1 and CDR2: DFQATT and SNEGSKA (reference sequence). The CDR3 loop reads CSAWDTFDTEAFF. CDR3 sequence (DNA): TGCAGTGCGTGGGACACTTTTGACACTGAAGCTTTCTTT.

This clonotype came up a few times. In nucleotides, the CDR3 is TGTGCCACAAGACAGGGGAGGAATGAGCAGTTCTTC. Encoded protein: CATRQGRNEQFF. The V gene is TRBV6-5, the J gene TRBJ2-1; 8 bases align to TRBD1. The CDR3 is 12 amino acids. The ends lost 10 bases at V and 7 bases at J; junction bases unmatched: 6. CDR1 MNHEY and CDR2 SVGAGI come from the germline V gene.

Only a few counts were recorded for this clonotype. CDR3 protein: CASSQWTGGTDTQYF. The CDR3 bases are TGTGCCAGCAGTCAATGGACAGGGGGCACAGATACGCAGTATTTT. This chain uses TRBV6-4 with TRBJ2-3; 9 bases line up with TRBD1. Trimming removed 5 bases from V and 1 base from J; junction bases left unmatched: 4. The CDR3 loop spans 15 amino acids. Per germline, CDR1 MRHNA and CDR2 SNTAGT.

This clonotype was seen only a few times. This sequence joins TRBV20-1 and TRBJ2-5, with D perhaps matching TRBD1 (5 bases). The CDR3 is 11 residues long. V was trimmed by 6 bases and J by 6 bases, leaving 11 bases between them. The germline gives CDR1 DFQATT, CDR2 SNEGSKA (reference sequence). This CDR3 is CSARPGKTQYF. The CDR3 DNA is TGCAGTGCCAGACCAGGGAAGACCCAGTACTTC.

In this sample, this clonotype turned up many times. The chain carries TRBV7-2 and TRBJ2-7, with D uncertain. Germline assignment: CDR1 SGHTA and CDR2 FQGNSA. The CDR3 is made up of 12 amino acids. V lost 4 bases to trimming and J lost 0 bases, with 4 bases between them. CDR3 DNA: TGTGCCAGCAGCTCCCTCTCCTACGAGCAGTACTTC. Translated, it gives CASSSLSYEQYF.

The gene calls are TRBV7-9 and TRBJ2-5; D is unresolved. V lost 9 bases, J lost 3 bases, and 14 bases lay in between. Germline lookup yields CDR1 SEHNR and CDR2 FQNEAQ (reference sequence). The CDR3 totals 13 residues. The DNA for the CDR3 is TGTGCCAGTCTACGTCCCGGAGAAGAGACCCAGTACTTC. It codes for CASLRPGEETQYF.